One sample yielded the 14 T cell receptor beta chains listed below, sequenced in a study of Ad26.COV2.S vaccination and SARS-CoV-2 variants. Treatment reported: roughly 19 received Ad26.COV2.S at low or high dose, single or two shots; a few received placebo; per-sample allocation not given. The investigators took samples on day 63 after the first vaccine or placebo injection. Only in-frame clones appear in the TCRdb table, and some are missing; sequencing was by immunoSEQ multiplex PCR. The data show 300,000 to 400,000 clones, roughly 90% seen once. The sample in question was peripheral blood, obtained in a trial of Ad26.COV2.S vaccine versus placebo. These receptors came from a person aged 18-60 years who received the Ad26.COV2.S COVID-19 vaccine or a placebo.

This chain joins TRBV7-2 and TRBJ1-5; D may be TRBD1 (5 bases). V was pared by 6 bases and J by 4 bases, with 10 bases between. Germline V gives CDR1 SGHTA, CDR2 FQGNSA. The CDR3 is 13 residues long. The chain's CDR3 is CASSSDKNQPQHF. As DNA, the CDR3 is TGTGCCAGCAGTTCGGACAAAAATCAGCCCCAGCATTTT.

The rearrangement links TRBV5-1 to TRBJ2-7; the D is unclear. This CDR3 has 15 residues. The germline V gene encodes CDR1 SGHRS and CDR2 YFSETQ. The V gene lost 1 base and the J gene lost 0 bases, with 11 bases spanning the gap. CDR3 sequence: CASSLSGAVSYEQYF. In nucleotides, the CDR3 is TGCGCCAGCAGCTTGTCAGGTGCAGTCTCCTACGAGCAGTACTTC.

CDR3 nucleotide sequence: TGTGCCAGCAAAGAAGTCGTCTCCGGTCGGGGTACGCAGTATTTT. This encodes CASKEVVSGRGTQYF. The chain employs TRBV27 and TRBJ2-3; TRBD2 might be the D (5 bases). Per germline, CDR1 MNHEY and CDR2 SMNVEV (reference sequence). Trimming removed 7 bases from V and 8 bases from J, with 22 bases in between. This CDR3 region has 15 residues.

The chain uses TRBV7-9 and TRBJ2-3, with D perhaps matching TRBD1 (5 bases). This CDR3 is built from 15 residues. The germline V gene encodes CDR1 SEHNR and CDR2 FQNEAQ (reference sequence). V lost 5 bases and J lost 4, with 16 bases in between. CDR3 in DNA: TGTGCCAGCAGCCCGCAGGGCAAGGACGCAGATACGCAGTATTTT. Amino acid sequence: CASSPQGKDADTQYF.

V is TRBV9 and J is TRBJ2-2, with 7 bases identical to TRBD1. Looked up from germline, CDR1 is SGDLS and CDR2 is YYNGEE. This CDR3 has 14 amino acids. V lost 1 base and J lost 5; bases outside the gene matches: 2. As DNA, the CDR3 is TGTGCCAGCAGCGTATGGACAGGAACCGGGGAGCTGTTTTTT. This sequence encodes CASSVWTGTGELFF.

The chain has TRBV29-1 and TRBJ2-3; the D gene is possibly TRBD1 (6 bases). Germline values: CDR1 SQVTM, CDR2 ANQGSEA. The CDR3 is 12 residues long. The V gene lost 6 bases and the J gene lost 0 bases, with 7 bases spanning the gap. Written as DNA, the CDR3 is TGCAGCGTGGACAGTAGCACAGATACGCAGTATTTT. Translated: CSVDSSTDTQYF.

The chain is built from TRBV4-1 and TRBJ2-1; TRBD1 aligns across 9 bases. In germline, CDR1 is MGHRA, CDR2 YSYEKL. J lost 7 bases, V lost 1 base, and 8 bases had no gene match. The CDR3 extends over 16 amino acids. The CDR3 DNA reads TGCGCCAGCAGCCAAGGATGGGACAGGGTAGGAAATGAGCAGTTCTTC. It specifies CASSQGWDRVGNEQFF.

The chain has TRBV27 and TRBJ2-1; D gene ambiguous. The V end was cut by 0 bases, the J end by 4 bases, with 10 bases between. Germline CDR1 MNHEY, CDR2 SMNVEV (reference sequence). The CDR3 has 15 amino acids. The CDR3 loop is CASSLSLSKYNEQFF. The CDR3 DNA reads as TGTGCCAGCAGTTTATCGCTTAGTAAATACAATGAGCAGTTCTTC.

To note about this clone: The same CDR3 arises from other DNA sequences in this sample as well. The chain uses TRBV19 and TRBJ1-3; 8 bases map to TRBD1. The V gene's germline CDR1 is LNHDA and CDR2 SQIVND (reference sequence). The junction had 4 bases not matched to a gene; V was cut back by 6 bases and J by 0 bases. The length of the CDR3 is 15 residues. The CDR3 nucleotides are TGTGCCAGTAGCATTACAGGGGGCTCTGGAAACACCATATATTTT. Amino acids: CASSITGGSGNTIYF. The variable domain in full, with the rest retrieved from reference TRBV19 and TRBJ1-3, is DGGITQSPKYLFRKEGQNVTLSCEQNLNHDAMYWYRQDPGQGLRLIYYSQIVNDFQKGDIAEGYSVSREKKESFPLTVTSAQKNPTAFYLCASSITGGSGNTIYFGEGSWLTVV.

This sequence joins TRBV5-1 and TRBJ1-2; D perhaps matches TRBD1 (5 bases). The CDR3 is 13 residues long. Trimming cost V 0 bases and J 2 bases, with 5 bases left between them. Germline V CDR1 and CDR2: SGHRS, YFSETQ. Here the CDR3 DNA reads TGCGCCAGCAGCTTGGGACAGAACTATGGCTACACCTTC. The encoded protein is CASSLGQNYGYTF.

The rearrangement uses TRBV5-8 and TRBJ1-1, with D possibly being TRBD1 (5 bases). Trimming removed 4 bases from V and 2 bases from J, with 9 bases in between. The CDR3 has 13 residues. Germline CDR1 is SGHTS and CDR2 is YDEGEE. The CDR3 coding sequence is TGTGCCAGCAGCAGCAGGGATAACACTGAAGCTTTCTTT. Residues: CASSSRDNTEAFF.

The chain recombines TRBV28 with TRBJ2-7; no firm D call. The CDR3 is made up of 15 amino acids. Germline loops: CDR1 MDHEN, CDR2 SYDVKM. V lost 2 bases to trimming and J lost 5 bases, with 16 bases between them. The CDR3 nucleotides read TGTGCCAGCAGTTTAGGTGGAAAGGGTGGCCACGAGCAGTACTTC. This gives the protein CASSLGGKGGHEQYF.

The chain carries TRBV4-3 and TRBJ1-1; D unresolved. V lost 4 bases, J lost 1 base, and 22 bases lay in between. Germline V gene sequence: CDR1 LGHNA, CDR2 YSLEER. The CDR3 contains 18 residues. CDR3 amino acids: CASSRGLSGGNKNTEAFF. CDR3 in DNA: TGCGCCAGCAGCCGTGGCCTTTCCGGTGGGAATAAGAACACTGAAGCTTTCTTT.

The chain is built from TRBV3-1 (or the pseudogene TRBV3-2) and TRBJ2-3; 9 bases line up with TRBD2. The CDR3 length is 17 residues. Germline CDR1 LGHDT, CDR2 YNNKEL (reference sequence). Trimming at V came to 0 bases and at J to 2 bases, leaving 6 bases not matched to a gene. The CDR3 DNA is TGTGCCAGCAGCCAAGAGGTCCTAGCGGGGATCACAGATACGCAGTATTTT. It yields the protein CASSQEVLAGITDTQYF.